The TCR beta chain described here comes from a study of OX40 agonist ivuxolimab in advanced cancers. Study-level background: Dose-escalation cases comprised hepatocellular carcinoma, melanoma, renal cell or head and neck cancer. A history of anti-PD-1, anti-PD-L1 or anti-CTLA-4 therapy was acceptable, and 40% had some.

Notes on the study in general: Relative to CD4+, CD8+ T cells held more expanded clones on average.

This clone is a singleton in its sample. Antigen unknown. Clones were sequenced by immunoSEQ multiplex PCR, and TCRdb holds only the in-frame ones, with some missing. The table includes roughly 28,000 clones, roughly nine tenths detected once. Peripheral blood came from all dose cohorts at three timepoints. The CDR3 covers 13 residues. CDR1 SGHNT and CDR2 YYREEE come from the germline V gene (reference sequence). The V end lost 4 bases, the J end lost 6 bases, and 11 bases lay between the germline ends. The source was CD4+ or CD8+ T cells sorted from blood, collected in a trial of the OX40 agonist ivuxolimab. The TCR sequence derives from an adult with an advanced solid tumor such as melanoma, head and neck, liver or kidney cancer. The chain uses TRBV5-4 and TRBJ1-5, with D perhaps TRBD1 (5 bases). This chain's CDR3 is CASSVAGFQPQHF. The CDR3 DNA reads TGTGCCAGCAGCGTGGCAGGGTTTCAGCCCCAGCATTTT.